This T cell receptor beta chain appears in the sequencing data of a study of blood T cell repertoires in COVID-19. Assay used: immunoSEQ multiplex PCR; TCRdb lists only in-frame clones, some missing. Among 55,000 to 80,000 clones, roughly 90% were seen once, and the ten largest hold 1% to 1.5%. V lost 5 bases and J 6 bases, leaving 9 bases between the germline ends. This CDR3 has 12 residues. Germline loops: CDR1 SGHNT, CDR2 YYREEE (reference sequence). This sequence originates from a woman aged 55-75 years with acute or convalescent COVID-19. Sequencing was carried out using peripheral blood. This chain joins TRBV5-4 and TRBJ1-5; D not certain. DNA for the CDR3: TGTGCCAGCAGTACCCCGGGTCAGCCCCAGCATTTT. It translates to CASSTPGQPQHF.